These 28 T cell receptor beta chains were sequenced from one sample in a study of blood T cell repertoires in COVID-19. Repertoires were generated with immunoSEQ multiplex PCR, while TCRdb's copy carries only in-frame clones and drops some. The table has about 140,000 clones, around three quarters seen once; the top ten hold around 4%. Input material: peripheral blood. The receptors were sampled from a man aged 60 to 69 with acute or convalescent COVID-19.

J is TRBJ1-1 and V is TRBV10-3, with D perhaps TRBD1 (6 bases). CDR3 length: 13 amino acids. V was shortened by 10 bases and J by 5 bases, with 17 bases between the two germline ends. CDR1 and CDR2 (germline): ENHRY, SYGVKD. The chain's CDR3 is CATGQGMSTEAFF. CDR3 DNA sequence: TGTGCCACCGGCCAGGGGATGTCAACTGAAGCTTTCTTT.

The rearrangement links TRBV4-1 to TRBJ2-1; 15 nucleotides line up with TRBD2. Germline assignment: CDR1 MGHRA and CDR2 YSYEKL. This CDR3 spans 20 amino acids. Germline trimming cut 3 bases from V and 10 bases from J; bases unmatched to any gene: 19. The CDR3 DNA sequence: TGCGCCAGCAGCCATTCCCAGTATCGAGCGGGACTAGCGGGAGGAGGAGAGCAGTTCTTC. It is translated as CASSHSQYRAGLAGGGEQFF.

The chain is built from TRBV19 and TRBJ2-3, with 12 bases fitting TRBD2. This CDR3 spans 19 amino acids. The germline V gene has CDR1 LNHDA and CDR2 SQIVND (reference sequence). V gave up 4 bases and J gave up 0 bases; unmatched junction bases: 11. The CDR3 is CASSTPGLAGGFSTDTQYF. Written as DNA, the CDR3 is TGTGCCAGTAGTACTCCGGGACTAGCGGGTGGTTTCAGCACAGATACGCAGTATTTT.

V is TRBV4-3 and J is TRBJ1-2; D gene ambiguous. Per the germline V gene, CDR1 is LGHNA and CDR2 is YSLEER. Between the trimmed V and J ends, which lost 2 bases and 0 bases, there was a span of 16 bases. The CDR3 spans 17 residues. CDR3 bases: TGCGCCAGCAGCCAAACGCGGGGAGGGCCGTCTAACTATGGCTACACCTTC. Amino acids: CASSQTRGGPSNYGYTF.

The chain is built from TRBV29-1 and TRBJ2-1, with unresolved D. The CDR3 runs 14 residues. With 0 bases removed from V and 3 bases from J, the gap between germline ends came to 9 bases. The V gene's germline CDR1 is SQVTM and CDR2 ANQGSEA. CDR3 in amino acids: CSVEDRSFYNEQFF. Here the CDR3 DNA reads TGCAGCGTTGAAGATCGGTCCTTCTACAATGAGCAGTTCTTC.

The chain is built from TRBV9 and TRBJ1-1; D may be TRBD1 (5 bases). Germline CDR1 is SGDLS and CDR2 is YYNGEE. The CDR3 runs 16 residues. Deletions cut 4 bases from V and 6 bases from J, with 22 bases between. CDR3 nucleotides: TGTGCCAGCAGCCCCCGGGGGGACTATGGAGTCCCTGAAGCTTTCTTT. The encoded protein is CASSPRGDYGVPEAFF.

The gene calls are TRBV28 and TRBJ1-1; no definite D call. Trimming removed 4 bases at V and 4 bases at J, with 13 bases between. The CDR3 consists of 14 residues. CDR1 is MDHEN and CDR2 is SYDVKM in the germline V gene. In DNA form, the CDR3 reads TGTGCCAGCAGTTATATCTCCGAGGGCACTGAAGCTTTCTTT. Amino acid sequence: CASSYISEGTEAFF.

The chain couples TRBV7-2 to TRBJ2-1; tentatively, D is TRBD2 (6 bases). CDR1 and CDR2 (germline): SGHTA, FQGNSA. The CDR3 runs 13 residues. The V end lost 6 bases, the J end lost 10 bases, and 16 bases lay between the germline ends. The CDR3 coding sequence is TGTGCCAGCAGGACCTTGGACTATACGGAGCAGTTCTTC. Amino acids: CASRTLDYTEQFF.

This clone is a singleton in its sample. The chain recombines TRBV7-9 with TRBJ2-5; tentative D call: TRBD1 (6 bases). CDR1 is SEHNR and CDR2 is FQNEAQ in the germline V gene (reference sequence). Trimming took 10 bases from V and 5 from J, leaving 14 bases between them. The CDR3 spans 12 residues. This CDR3 is CATEQGRETQYF. CDR3 nucleotides: TGTGCCACTGAACAGGGTAGGGAGACCCAGTACTTC.

This rearrangement joins TRBV4-3 to TRBJ2-3, with 9 positions matching TRBD2. The CDR3 contains 19 residues. The junction had 19 bases not matched to a gene; V was cut back by 3 bases and J by 6 bases. CDR1 and CDR2 from the germline V gene are LGHNA and YSLEER. Here the CDR3 DNA reads TGCGCCAGCAGCCATACGCAGACTAGCGGAAGACAAATCTCCGATACGCAGTATTTT. Its translation is CASSHTQTSGRQISDTQYF.

The V and J genes are TRBV2 and TRBJ1-6; 7 nucleotides line up with TRBD1. The CDR3 is made up of 12 amino acids. Germline CDR1 is SNHLY and CDR2 is FYNNEI. V dropped 6 bases and J dropped 8; count of bases not matched to a gene: 1. The CDR3 sequence: CASRGTDSPLHF. The CDR3 DNA follows: TGTGCCAGCAGGGGGACAGATTCACCCCTCCACTTT.

The genes are TRBV7-3 and TRBJ2-5; D remains unclear. The CDR3 contains 13 residues. Trimming cost V 5 bases and J 5 bases, with 12 bases left between them. The germline gives CDR1 SGHTA, CDR2 FQGTGA. The CDR3, as DNA: TGTGCCAGCAGCAATGGGCCTGGGGAGACCCAGTACTTC. Its translation: CASSNGPGETQYF.

The chain has TRBV7-9 and TRBJ1-4; 7 bases align to TRBD1. This CDR3 region has 13 residues. Germline V lookup: CDR1 SEHNR, CDR2 FQNEAQ (reference sequence). With 10 bases clipped from V and 6 bases from J, the junction kept 8 bases outside the gene matches. The CDR3 DNA is TGTGCCATTCGACAGGGAAACGATGAAAAACTGTTTTTT. The encoded protein is CAIRQGNDEKLFF.

The chain combines TRBV27 with TRBJ2-4; 7 bases align to TRBD1. This CDR3 region has 17 residues. Germline V lookup: CDR1 MNHEY, CDR2 SMNVEV (reference sequence). V dropped 5 bases and J dropped 3; count of bases not matched to a gene: 13. The CDR3 DNA is TGTGCCAGCAGTCCGACAGGGTGGGGTGTAGGCAAAAACATTCAGTACTTC. It yields the protein CASSPTGWGVGKNIQYF.

The chain has TRBV7-2 and TRBJ2-1; TRBD2 is a possible D gene (5 bases). V was cut by 2 bases and J by 5 bases, with 13 bases left in between. CDR3 length: 15 amino acids. The V gene's germline CDR1 is SGHTA and CDR2 FQGNSA. In nucleotides, the CDR3 is TGTGCCAGCAGCTTAACGTATAACGGGGACAATGAGCAGTTCTTC. Encoded protein: CASSLTYNGDNEQFF.

The genes are TRBV12-3 or TRBV12-4 and TRBJ2-2; D unclear. There are 12 residues in the CDR3. V was clipped by 8 bases and J by 6 bases, with 10 bases between them. The CDR3 here is CASYEVPGELFF. The CDR3 region has the DNA TGTGCCAGCTATGAGGTTCCCGGGGAGCTGTTTTTT.

The rearrangement links TRBV5-1 to TRBJ1-4; 8 bases agree with TRBD1. After removal of 4 bases from V and 8 bases from J, the junction contained 10 bases not matched to a gene. Per germline, CDR1 SGHRS and CDR2 YFSETQ. CDR3 length: 15 residues. The CDR3, as DNA: TGCGCCAGCAGCCTATACGGGGACAGGACCGAAAAACTGTTTTTT. Protein product: CASSLYGDRTEKLFF. The whole variable domain, filled in from reference TRBV5-1 and TRBJ1-4, reads KAGVTQTPRYLIKTRGQQVTLSCSPISGHRSVSWYQQTPGQGLQFLFEYFSETQRNKGNFPGRFSGRQFSNSRSEMNVSTLELGDSALYLCASSLYGDRTEKLFFGSGTQLSVL.

The genes are TRBV19 and TRBJ1-1; 11 positions agree with TRBD1. The CDR3 consists of 14 residues. From germline, CDR1 is LNHDA and CDR2 SQIVND (reference sequence). The V and J ends lost 6 bases and 5 bases, in that order; junction bases with no gene match: 5. CDR3 sequence: CASRDRGRETEAFF. The CDR3 nucleotides read TGTGCCAGTAGGGACAGGGGGCGAGAGACTGAAGCTTTCTTT.

Comment on this clone: The junction shows a germline mismatch at one end, possibly a read error. The chain recombines TRBV7-7 with TRBJ2-3; 8 bases line up with TRBD1. Germline V gene sequence: CDR1 SSHAT, CDR2 FNYEAQ (reference sequence). The CDR3 length is 15 residues. CDR3 nucleotide sequence: TGTGCTAGCAGCTCCCCGGGACAGGAGGTCACTACGCAGTATTTT. This translates into CASSSPGQEVTTQYF.

The rearrangement links TRBV5-1 to TRBJ1-5; no definite D call. The CDR3 has 14 residues. Trimming pared 0 bases from V and 6 bases from J, leaving 10 bases between. Germline V gives CDR1 SGHRS, CDR2 YFSETQ. As DNA, the CDR3 is TGCGCCAGCAGCTTGGGAGGAGTAGGTCAGCCCCAGCATTTT. The encoded protein is CASSLGGVGQPQHF.

This chain uses TRBV18 with TRBJ1-5, with D possibly being TRBD1 (5 bases). V lost 4 bases and J lost 8, with 21 bases in between. Germline V gene sequence: CDR1 KGHSH, CDR2 LQKENI. This CDR3 is 16 amino acids long. The CDR3 protein is CASSLNGGRNAEPQHF. The CDR3 DNA is TGTGCCAGCTCACTCAACGGGGGGAGGAACGCAGAGCCCCAGCATTTT.

This chain connects TRBV12-3 or TRBV12-4 to TRBJ1-1; D perhaps matches TRBD1 (6 bases). The CDR3 is made up of 12 amino acids. V shed 7 bases and J shed 6 bases, with 12 bases lying between them. DNA of the CDR3: TGTGCCAGCAAGCTACAGGGCGCTGAAGCTTTCTTT. This gives the protein CASKLQGAEAFF.

CDR3 sequence (DNA): TGTGCCAGCAGCCCTAGGGGGCTGGGCACCGGGGAGCTGTTTTTT. Translating gives CASSPRGLGTGELFF. The rearrangement links TRBV7-3 to TRBJ2-2, with 7 bases identical to TRBD1. Per the germline V gene, CDR1 is SGHTA and CDR2 is FQGTGA. This CDR3 region has 15 residues. J was trimmed by 4 bases and V by 5 bases; bases with no gene match: 7.

The CDR3 DNA is TGTGCCAGTAGTATAGACAGGGGGAATGAGCAGTTCTTC. This encodes CASSIDRGNEQFF. The chain links TRBV19 to TRBJ2-1; 7 nucleotides agree with TRBD1. Germline CDR1 LNHDA, CDR2 SQIVND (reference sequence). The V gene end was trimmed by 0 bases and the J gene end by 7 bases; junction bases not matched to a gene: 0. The CDR3 is made up of 13 amino acids.

The rearrangement links TRBV2 to TRBJ1-1; 9 bases map to TRBD1. V lost 4 bases to trimming and J lost 4 bases; unmatched junction nucleotides: 10. The CDR3 length is 16 residues. Germline V gives CDR1 SNHLY, CDR2 FYNNEI. CDR3 nucleotide sequence: TGTGCCAGCAGTGGCGAGACAGGGGGAGTCGGCACTGAAGCTTTCTTT. This gives the protein CASSGETGGVGTEAFF.

V is TRBV28 and J is TRBJ1-5, with TRBD1 matching over 7 bases. Per germline, CDR1 MDHEN and CDR2 SYDVKM. J gave up 6 bases and V 2 bases, and 10 bases lay outside the gene matches. The CDR3 length is 16 residues. The CDR3 DNA follows: TGTGCCAGCAGTTTACCGACAGGGTCGTACGGTCAGCCCCAGCATTTT. Encoded protein: CASSLPTGSYGQPQHF.

The chain joins TRBV27 to TRBJ2-5; possible D gene TRBD1, 6 bases. Trimming left V 6 bases short and J 4 bases short, with 18 bases between. The CDR3 totals 15 residues. Germline V lookup: CDR1 MNHEY, CDR2 SMNVEV (reference sequence). The CDR3 nucleotides read TGTGCCAGCAGCCGAGACAGGATAGGTCGAGAGACCCAGTACTTC. Amino acids: CASSRDRIGRETQYF.

V and J are TRBV4-1 and TRBJ2-1; 10 nucleotides agree with TRBD2. The CDR3 is 17 amino acids. The germline CDR1 and CDR2 sequences are MGHRA and YSYEKL. The junction had 9 bases not matched to a gene; V was cut back by 1 base and J by 6 bases. The DNA for the CDR3 is TGCGCCAGCAGCCAAGCGCCCCTAGCGGGAGAGTTCAATGAGCAGTTCTTC. Residues: CASSQAPLAGEFNEQFF.